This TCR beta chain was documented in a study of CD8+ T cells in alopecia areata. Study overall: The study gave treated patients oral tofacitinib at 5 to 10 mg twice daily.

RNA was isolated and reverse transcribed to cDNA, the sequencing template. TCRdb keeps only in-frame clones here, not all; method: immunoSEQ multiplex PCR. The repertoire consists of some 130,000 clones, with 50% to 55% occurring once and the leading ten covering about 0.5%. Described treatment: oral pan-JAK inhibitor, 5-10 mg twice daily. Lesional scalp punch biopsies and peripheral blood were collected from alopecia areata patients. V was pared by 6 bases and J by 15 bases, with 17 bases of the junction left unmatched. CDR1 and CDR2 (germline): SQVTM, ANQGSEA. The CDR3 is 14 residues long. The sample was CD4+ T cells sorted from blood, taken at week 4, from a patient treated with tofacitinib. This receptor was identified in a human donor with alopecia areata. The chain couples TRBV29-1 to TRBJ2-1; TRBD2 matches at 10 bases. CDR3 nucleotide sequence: TGCAGCGTGCGAGCGGGAGGGCCATCGGGTACGGGGTTCTTC. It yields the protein CSVRAGGPSGTGFF.